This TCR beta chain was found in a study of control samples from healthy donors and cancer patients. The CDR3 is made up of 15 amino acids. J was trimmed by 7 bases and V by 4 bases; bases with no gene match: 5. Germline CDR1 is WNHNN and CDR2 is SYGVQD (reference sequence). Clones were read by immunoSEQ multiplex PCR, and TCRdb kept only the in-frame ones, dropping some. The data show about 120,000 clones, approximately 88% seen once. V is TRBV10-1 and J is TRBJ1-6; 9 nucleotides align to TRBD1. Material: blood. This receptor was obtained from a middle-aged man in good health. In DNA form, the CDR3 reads TGCGCCAGCAGTGTAGTAGGGACAGGGAATTCACCCCTCCACTTT. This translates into CASSVVGTGNSPLHF.